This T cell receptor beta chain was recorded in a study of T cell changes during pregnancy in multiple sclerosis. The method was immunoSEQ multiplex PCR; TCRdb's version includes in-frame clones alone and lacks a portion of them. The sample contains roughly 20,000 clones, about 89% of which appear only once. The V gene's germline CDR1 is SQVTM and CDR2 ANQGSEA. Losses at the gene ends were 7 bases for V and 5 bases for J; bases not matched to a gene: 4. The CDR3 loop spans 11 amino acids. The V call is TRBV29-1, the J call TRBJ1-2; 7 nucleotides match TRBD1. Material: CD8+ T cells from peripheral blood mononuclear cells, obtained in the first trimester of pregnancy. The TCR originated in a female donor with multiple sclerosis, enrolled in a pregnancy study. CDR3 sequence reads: CSATGEYGYTF. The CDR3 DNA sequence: TGCAGCGCCACAGGGGAGTATGGCTACACCTTC.